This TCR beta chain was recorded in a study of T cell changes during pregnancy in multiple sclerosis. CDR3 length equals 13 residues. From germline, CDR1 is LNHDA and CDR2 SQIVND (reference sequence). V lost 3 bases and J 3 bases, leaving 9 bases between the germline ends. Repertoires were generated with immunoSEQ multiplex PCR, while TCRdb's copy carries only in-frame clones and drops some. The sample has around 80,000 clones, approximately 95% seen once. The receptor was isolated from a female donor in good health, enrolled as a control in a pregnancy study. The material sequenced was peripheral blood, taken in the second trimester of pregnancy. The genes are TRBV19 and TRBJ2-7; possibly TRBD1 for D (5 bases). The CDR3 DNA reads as TGTGCCAGTAGTATGACAGAAGTCTACGAGCAGTACTTC. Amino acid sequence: CASSMTEVYEQYF.